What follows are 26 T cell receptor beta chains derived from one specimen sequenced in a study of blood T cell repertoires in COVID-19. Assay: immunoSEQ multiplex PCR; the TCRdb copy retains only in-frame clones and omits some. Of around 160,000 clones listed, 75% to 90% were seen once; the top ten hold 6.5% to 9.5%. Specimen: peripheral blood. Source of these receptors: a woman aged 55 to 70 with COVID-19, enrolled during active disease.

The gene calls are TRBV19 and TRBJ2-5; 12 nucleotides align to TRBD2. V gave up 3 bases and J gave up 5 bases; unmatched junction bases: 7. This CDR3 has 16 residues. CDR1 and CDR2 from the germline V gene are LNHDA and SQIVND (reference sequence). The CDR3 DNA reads TGTGCCAGTAGTATCGTCACTAGCGGGGGGCGGGAGACCCAGTACTTC. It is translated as CASSIVTSGGRETQYF.

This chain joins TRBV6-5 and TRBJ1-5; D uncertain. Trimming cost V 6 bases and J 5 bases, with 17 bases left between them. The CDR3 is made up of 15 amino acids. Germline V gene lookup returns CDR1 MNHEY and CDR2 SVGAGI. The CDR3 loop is CASSRSIVTDQPQHF. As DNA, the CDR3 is TGTGCCAGCAGCCGCTCCATCGTTACGGATCAGCCCCAGCATTTT.

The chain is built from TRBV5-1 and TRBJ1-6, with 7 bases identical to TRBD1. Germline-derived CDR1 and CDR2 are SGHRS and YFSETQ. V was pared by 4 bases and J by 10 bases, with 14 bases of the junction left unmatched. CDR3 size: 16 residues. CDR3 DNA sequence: TGCGCCAGCAGCCTAATACCCACCACAGGGGACTCACCCCTCCACTTT. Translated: CASSLIPTTGDSPLHF.

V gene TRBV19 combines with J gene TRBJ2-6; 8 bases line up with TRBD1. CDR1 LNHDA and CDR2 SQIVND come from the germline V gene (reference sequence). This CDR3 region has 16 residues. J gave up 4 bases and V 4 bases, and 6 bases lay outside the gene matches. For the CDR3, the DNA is TGTGCCAGTAGTACCGGACAGGGTTCGGGGGCCAACGTCCTGACTTTC. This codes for CASSTGQGSGANVLTF. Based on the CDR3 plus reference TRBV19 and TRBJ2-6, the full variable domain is DGGITQSPKYLFRKEGQNVTLSCEQNLNHDAMYWYRQDPGQGLRLIYYSQIVNDFQKGDIAEGYSVSREKKESFPLTVTSAQKNPTAFYLCASSTGQGSGANVLTFGAGSRLTVL.

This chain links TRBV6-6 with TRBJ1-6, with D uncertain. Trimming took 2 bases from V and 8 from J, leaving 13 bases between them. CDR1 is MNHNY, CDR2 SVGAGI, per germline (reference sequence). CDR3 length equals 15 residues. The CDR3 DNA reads TGTGCCAGCAGTTACCTCGATACATCTCATTCACCCCTCCACTTT. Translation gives CASSYLDTSHSPLHF.

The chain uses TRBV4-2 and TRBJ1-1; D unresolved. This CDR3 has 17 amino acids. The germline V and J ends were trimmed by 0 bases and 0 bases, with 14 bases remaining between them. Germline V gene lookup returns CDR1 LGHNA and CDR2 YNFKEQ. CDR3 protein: CASSQEPLETMNTEAFF. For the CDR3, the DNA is TGTGCCAGCAGCCAAGAGCCCCTGGAAACTATGAACACTGAAGCTTTCTTT.

The DNA of the CDR3 is TGTGCCATCAGTGAGGGTGCAGGGGTCCTTCACAGTACCTTC. This gives the protein CAISEGAGVLHSTF. The chain links TRBV10-3 to TRBJ1-2, with a possible D match to TRBD1 (6 bases). The length of the CDR3 is 14 residues. Germline loops: CDR1 ENHRY, CDR2 SYGVKD. Trimming shortened V by 2 bases and J by 14 bases, and 21 bases separated the two germline ends.

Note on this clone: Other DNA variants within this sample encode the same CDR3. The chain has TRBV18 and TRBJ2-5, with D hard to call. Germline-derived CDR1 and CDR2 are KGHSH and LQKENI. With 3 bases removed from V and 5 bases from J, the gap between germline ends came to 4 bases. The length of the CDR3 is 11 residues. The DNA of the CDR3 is TGTGCCAGCTCACCGGAGGAGACCCAGTACTTC. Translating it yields CASSPEETQYF. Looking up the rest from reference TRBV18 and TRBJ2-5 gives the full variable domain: NAGVMQNPRHLVRRRGQEARLRCSPMKGHSHVYWYRQLPEEGLKFMVYLQKENIIDESGMPKERFSAEFPKEGPSILRIQQVVRGDSAAYFCASSPEETQYFGPGTRLLVL.

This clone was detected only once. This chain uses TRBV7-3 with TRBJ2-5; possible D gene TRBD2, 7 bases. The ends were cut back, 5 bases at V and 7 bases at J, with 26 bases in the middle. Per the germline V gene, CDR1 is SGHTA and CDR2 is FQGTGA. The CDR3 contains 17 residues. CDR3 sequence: CASSLGQETGGPRTQYF. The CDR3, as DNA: TGTGCCAGCAGCCTAGGGCAAGAGACCGGGGGGCCTCGGACCCAGTACTTC.

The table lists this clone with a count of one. CDR3 in DNA: TGTGCCAGCAGCTTAGGACAGTTGGTGGATACGCAGTATTTT. This translates into CASSLGQLVDTQYF. V gene TRBV7-8 combines with J gene TRBJ2-3, with D perhaps matching TRBD1 (5 bases). Trimming took 1 base from V and 6 from J, leaving 11 bases between them. The CDR3 is 14 residues long. The germline V gene encodes CDR1 SGHVS and CDR2 FQNEAQ.

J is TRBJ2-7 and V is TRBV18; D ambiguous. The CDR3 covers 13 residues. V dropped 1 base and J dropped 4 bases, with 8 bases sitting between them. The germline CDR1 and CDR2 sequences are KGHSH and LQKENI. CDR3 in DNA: TGTGCCAGCTCACCACGAGCCGTTTACGAGCAGTACTTC. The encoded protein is CASSPRAVYEQYF.

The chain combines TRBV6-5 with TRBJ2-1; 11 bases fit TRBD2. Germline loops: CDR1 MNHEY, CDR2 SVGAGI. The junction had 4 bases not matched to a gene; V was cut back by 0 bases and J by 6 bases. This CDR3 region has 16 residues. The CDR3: CASSYSLAGGPNEQFF. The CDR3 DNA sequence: TGTGCCAGCAGTTACTCGCTAGCGGGGGGACCCAATGAGCAGTTCTTC.

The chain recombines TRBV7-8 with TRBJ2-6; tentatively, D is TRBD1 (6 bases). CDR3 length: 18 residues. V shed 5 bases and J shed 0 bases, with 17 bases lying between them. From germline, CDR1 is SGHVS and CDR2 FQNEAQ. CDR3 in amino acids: CASSLRDTFSSGANVLTF. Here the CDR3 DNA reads TGTGCCAGCAGCCTACGGGACACCTTCTCCTCTGGGGCCAACGTCCTGACTTTC.

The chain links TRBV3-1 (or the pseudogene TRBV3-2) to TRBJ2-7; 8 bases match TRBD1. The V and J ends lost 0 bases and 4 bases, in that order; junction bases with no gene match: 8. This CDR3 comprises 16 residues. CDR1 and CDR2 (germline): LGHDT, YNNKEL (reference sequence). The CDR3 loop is CASSQDHRQGAYEQYF. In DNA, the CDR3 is TGTGCCAGCAGCCAAGACCATCGGCAGGGGGCTTACGAGCAGTACTTC.

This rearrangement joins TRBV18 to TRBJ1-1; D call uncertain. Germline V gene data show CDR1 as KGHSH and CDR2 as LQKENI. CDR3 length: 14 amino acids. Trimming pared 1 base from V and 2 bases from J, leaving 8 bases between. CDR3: CASSPLNRNTEAFF. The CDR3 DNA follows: TGTGCCAGCTCACCACTAAACAGAAACACTGAAGCTTTCTTT.

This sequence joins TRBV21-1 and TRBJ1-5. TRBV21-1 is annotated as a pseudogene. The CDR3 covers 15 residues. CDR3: CASSKGPPGRQPQHF. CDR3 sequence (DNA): TGTGCCAGCAGCAAAGGGCCTCCGGGGAGACAGCCCCAGCATTTT.

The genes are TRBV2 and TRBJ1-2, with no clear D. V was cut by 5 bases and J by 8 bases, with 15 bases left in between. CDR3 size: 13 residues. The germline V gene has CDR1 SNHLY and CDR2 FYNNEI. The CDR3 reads CASSRTLAGGYTF. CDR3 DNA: TGTGCCAGCAGTCGGACTCTGGCGGGGGGCTACACCTTC.

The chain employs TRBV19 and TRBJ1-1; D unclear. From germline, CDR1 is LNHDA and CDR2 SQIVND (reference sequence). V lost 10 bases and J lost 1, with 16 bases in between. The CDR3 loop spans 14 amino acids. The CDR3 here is CATGRDPENTEAFF. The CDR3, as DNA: TGTGCCACCGGGAGGGATCCAGAGAACACTGAAGCTTTCTTT. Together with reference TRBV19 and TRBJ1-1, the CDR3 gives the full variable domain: DGGITQSPKYLFRKEGQNVTLSCEQNLNHDAMYWYRQDPGQGLRLIYYSQIVNDFQKGDIAEGYSVSREKKESFPLTVTSAQKNPTAFYLCATGRDPENTEAFFGQGTRLTVV.

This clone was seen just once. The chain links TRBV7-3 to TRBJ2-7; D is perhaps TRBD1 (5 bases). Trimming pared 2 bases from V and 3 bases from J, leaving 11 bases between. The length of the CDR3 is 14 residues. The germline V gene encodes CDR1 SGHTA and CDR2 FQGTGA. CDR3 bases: TGTGCCAGCAGCTTAGAACCTACAGGCTACGAGCAGTACTTC. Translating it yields CASSLEPTGYEQYF.

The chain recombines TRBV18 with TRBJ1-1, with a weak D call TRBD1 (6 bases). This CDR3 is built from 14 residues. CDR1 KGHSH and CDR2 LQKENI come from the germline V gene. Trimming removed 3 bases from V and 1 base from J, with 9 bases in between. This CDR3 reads CASSPDSRNTEAFF. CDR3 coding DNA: TGTGCCAGCTCACCGGACAGTAGGAACACTGAAGCTTTCTTT.

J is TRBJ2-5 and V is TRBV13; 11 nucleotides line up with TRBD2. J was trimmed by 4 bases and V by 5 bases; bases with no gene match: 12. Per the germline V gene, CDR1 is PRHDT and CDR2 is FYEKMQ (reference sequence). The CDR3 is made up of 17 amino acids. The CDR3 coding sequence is TGTGCCAGCAGCCAAGGTAGTAGCGGGGGGGCTAGAGAGACCCAGTACTTC. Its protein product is CASSQGSSGGARETQYF.

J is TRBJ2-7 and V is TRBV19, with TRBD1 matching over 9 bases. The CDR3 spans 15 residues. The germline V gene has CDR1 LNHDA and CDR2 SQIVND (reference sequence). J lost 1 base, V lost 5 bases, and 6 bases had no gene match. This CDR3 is CASSAGTGTSYEQYF. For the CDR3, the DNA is TGTGCCAGTAGTGCCGGGACAGGGACTTCCTACGAGCAGTACTTC.

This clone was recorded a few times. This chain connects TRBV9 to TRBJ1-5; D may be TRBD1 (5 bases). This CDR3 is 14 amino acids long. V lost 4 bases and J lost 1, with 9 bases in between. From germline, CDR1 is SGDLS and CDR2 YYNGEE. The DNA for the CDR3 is TGTGCCAGCAGCCGCAGGGCGAGCAATCAGCCCCAGCATTTT. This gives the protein CASSRRASNQPQHF.

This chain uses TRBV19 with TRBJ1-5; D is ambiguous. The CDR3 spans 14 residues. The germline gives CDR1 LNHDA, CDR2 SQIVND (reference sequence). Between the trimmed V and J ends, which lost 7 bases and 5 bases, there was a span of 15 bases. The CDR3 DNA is TGTGCCAGTACCCTATTCGGGAGGGATCAGCCCCAGCATTTT. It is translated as CASTLFGRDQPQHF.

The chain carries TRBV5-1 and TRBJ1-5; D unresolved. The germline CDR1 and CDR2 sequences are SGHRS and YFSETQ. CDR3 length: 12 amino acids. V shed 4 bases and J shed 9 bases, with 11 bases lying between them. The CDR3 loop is CASSAGDGPQHF. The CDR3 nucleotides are TGCGCCAGCAGCGCGGGAGATGGGCCCCAGCATTTT.

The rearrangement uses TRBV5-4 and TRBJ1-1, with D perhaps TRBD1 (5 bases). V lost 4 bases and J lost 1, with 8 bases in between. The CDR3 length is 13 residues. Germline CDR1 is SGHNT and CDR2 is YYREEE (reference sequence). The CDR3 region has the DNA TGTGCCAGCAGCAATACAGGGAACACTGAAGCTTTCTTT. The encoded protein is CASSNTGNTEAFF. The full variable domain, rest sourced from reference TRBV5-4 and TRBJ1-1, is ETGVTQSPTHLIKTRGQQVTLRCSSQSGHNTVSWYQQALGQGPQFIFQYYREEENGRGNFPPRFSGLQFPNYSSELNVNALELDDSALYLCASSNTGNTEAFFGQGTRLTVV.